Following are 6 T cell receptor beta chains from one sample sequenced in a study of blood T cell repertoires in COVID-19. Assay: immunoSEQ multiplex PCR; the TCRdb copy retains only in-frame clones and omits some. Here the sample spans around 28,000 clones, under 90% being singletons. Input material: peripheral blood. All receptors derive from a man aged 65 to 79 with active COVID-19.

This sequence joins TRBV5-1 and TRBJ2-5, with 11 positions matching TRBD2. V gave up 5 bases and J gave up 9 bases; unmatched junction bases: 12. Germline assignment: CDR1 SGHRS and CDR2 YFSETQ. CDR3 length equals 15 residues. In nucleotides, the CDR3 is TGCGCCAGCAGGGAGACTAGCGGGGTAGGCGCGTCCCAGTACTTC. Amino acid sequence: CASRETSGVGASQYF. The full variable domain, completed using reference TRBV5-1 and TRBJ2-5, is KAGVTQTPRYLIKTRGQQVTLSCSPISGHRSVSWYQQTPGQGLQFLFEYFSETQRNKGNFPGRFSGRQFSNSRSEMNVSTLELGDSALYLCASRETSGVGASQYFGPGTRLLVL.

V usage is TRBV11-2 and J usage is TRBJ1-1, with TRBD1 as a possible D gene (6 bases). The germline CDR1 and CDR2 sequences are SGHAT and FQNNGV. This CDR3 has 13 amino acids. Trimming stripped 1 base from V and 5 bases from J, with 8 bases between. CDR3 DNA sequence: TGTGCCAGCAGCTTAGTCCAGGGGACTGAAGCTTTCTTT. Amino acid sequence: CASSLVQGTEAFF. Based on the CDR3 plus reference TRBV11-2 and TRBJ1-1, the full variable domain is EAGVAQSPRYKIIEKRQSVAFWCNPISGHATLYWYQQILGQGPKLLIQFQNNGVVDDSQLPKDRFSAERLKGVDSTLKIQPAKLEDSAVYLCASSLVQGTEAFFGQGTRLTVV.

This clone has just a few counts. The gene calls are TRBV28 and TRBJ2-7; 8 bases agree with TRBD1. This CDR3 has 15 residues. J lost 7 bases, V lost 5 bases, and 13 bases had no gene match. Per the germline V gene, CDR1 is MDHEN and CDR2 is SYDVKM. For the CDR3, the DNA is TGTGCCAGCAGTACATCAGGGGGCTCCGCAGAGGAGCAGTACTTC. Translation: CASSTSGGSAEEQYF.

The chain employs TRBV28 and TRBJ2-1; 8 nucleotides align to TRBD1. This CDR3 is 15 amino acids long. CDR1 and CDR2 from the germline V gene are MDHEN and SYDVKM. The V gene end was trimmed by 2 bases and the J gene end by 4 bases; junction bases not matched to a gene: 4. CDR3 nucleotides: TGTGCCAGCAGTTTAAGGGGGACAGGATACAATGAGCAGTTCTTC. Its protein product is CASSLRGTGYNEQFF.

The chain is built from TRBV19 and TRBJ2-7, with a tentative D call TRBD2 (5 bases). V gave up 6 bases and J gave up 4 bases, with 19 bases separating them. This CDR3 has 15 residues. Germline loops: CDR1 LNHDA, CDR2 SQIVND (reference sequence). The CDR3, as DNA: TGTGCCAGTAGAATATCCCCTGGAGGACTGTACGAGCAGTACTTC. It translates to CASRISPGGLYEQYF.

The chain recombines TRBV5-1 with TRBJ1-2, with 7 nucleotides matching TRBD1. The length of the CDR3 is 13 residues. The germline V gene encodes CDR1 SGHRS and CDR2 YFSETQ. Losses at the gene ends were 4 bases for V and 2 bases for J; bases not matched to a gene: 2. The CDR3 nucleotides are TGCGCCAGCAGCCCGGGACAGAACTATGGCTACACCTTC. Translation gives CASSPGQNYGYTF.